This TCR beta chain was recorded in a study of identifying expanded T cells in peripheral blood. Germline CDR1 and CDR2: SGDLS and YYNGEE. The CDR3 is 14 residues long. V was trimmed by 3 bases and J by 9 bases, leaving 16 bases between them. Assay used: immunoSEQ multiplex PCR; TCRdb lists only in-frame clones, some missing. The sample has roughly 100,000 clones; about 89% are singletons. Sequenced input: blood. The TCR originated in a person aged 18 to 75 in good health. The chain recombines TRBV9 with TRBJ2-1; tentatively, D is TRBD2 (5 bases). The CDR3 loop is CASSAPLEYGEQFF. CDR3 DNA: TGTGCCAGCAGCGCTCCACTAGAATATGGTGAGCAGTTCTTC.